This TCR beta chain was sequenced in a study of shared clonotypes between healthy human individuals (dated by TCRdb to the early 2020s). At the level of the whole study: The cohort included three men and a couple of women between 18 and 49 years of age. For each donor, CD4 naive and CD4 memory were each given three plates, CD8 naive was given two plates, and CD8 memory was given one plate. To estimate repertoire size and how much clonotypes are shared between individuals, the study performed deep sequencing of blood TCR repertoires from a few healthy adults. Libraries were prepared and TCR repertoires were sequenced by different laboratories using diverse techniques, in order to increase sequencing depth and limit assay-specific biases. Between about 0.85 and 9.5 billion PBMCs per donor were obtained by leukapheresis.

Using the deep immunoSEQ assay, TCR CDR3 regions were amplified from genomic DNA by multiplex PCR. Extracted genomic DNA from each cell subset was spread evenly across all wells of several immunoSEQ 96-well plates, with each plate serving as a replicate. For sorted subsets, each replicate PCR was loaded with approximately 0.2 ug genomic DNA, equivalent to about 30,000 T cell genomes. The purified libraries were quantified using a Qubit 3.0 fluorometer, sized with a Bioanalyzer 2100, and then quantified again using the KAPA Library Quantification kit. Every immunoSEQ 96-well plate was sequenced on a dedicated single-read 150-cycle Illumina NextSeq 550 flow cell. Processing in the source paper ran as follows. The immunoSEQ output contained only junctional sequences without quality scores, so filtering could not match that applied to full-length reads. To assign V/J genes and CDR3, sequences were annotated using PyIR, a Python wrapper for IgBLAST v1.9, with IMGT germline references. Any read was removed if the V/J assignment was weak (E-value above 1e-6), the CDR3 was missing, or the read contained stop codons, out-of-frame junctions, or ambiguous translated residues. V3J clonotypes were defined by identical inferred V gene, J gene, and CDR3 amino acid sequence. To compute the percentage overlap between repertoires, the number of shared unique clonotypes was divided by the size of the smaller repertoire. Three approaches were used to assess repertoire richness: RTK rarefaction, the Chao1 estimator, and Recon v2.1 estimates of unobserved clonotypes. Generation probabilities were computed with OLGA for all TCRbeta clonotypes obtained by the gDNA method from several donors. As stored in TCRdb, this immuneACCESS dataset retains in-frame rearrangements with V and J assigned. A fraction of the clones does not appear; measured against another copy, unresolved V genes explain less than half of the discrepancy, and the remainder lacks a known reason. The V and J calls and clone size were taken over from that table, and D and trimming were inferred from the DNA. Within this sample are over 2 million clones, with approximately 94% of them counted one time only. The ten largest clones add up to around 1.1% of the sample.

Study-level results and caveats: Pairwise subsampling indicated that sequencing depth was expected to affect the degree of clonotype sharing among donors. Incomplete sequencing was indicated by rarefaction of sorted-subset datasets, despite the large sequencing depth. Sampling was limited to blood, and TCR repertoires in tissue likely differ from TCR repertoires in blood. Clonotypes shared by all four sorted-subset donors showed higher generation probabilities than non-shared clonotypes. About 4.5% of naive CD4, 3.5% of naive CD8, approximately 2% of memory CD4, and around 0.4% of memory CD8 clonotypes were shared across a few donors. The genetic and exposure-history diversity represented was limited by the small number of donors. Naive subsets generally had larger estimated clonotype richness than memory subsets did.

Turning to this clone: The target of this receptor is not known. No base qualities exist here, and no much larger clone lies one base off it.

The CDR3 contains 16 residues, cysteine and phenylalanine counted. Only the CDR3 DNA is retained, 48 bases long and in frame from the first base. V is clipped by 2 bases and J by 0 bases, and the sequence between their germline boundaries is 14 bases long. In the germline V gene, CDR1 corresponds to SGHDT and CDR2 to YYEEEE. CD8 naive samples were CD45RO-negative cells positively selected for CCR7, giving a CD45RA+CCR7+ population that excluded TemRA cells. Donors were healthy HIV-negative adults with no recently reported acute infections or vaccinations. Only Caucasian adults living in Nashville, Tennessee, USA were represented among the donors. Blood was obtained by leukapheresis, after which PBMCs were separated by Ficoll-Histopaque density gradient centrifugation and cryopreserved in liquid nitrogen vapor phase. Analytical flow cytometry was used to check the purity and quantity of each magnetically sorted T cell population. Genomic DNA was isolated from each sorted fraction and quantified by UV absorbance on a Nanodrop 2000c.

The receptor's source is a man aged 18 to 35 in good health. The sequencing input was naive CD8+ T cells sorted from blood. The sample's cell subset or site label, decoded: CD45RA+CCR7+. The sequence links TRBV5-6 to TRBJ1-2, with the D gene too uncertain to name. The DNA sequence follows: TGTGCCAGCAGCTTACCTCACCGGGATCCTAACTATGGCTACACCTTC. Its protein product is CASSLPHRDPNYGYTF.